Shown below are 28 T cell receptor beta chains from a single sample sequenced in a study of blood T cell repertoires in COVID-19. Libraries were prepared by immunoSEQ multiplex PCR; TCRdb keeps only in-frame clonotypes and omits some of them. Of approximately 350,000 clones in the sample, around 90% were seen once. Sequences were obtained from peripheral blood. The receptors derive from a woman under 30 who had recovered from COVID-19.

This clone occurred a few times. The chain has TRBV9 and TRBJ2-1; weak D call: TRBD2 (6 bases). Germline loops: CDR1 SGDLS, CDR2 YYNGEE. CDR3 length equals 15 residues. The V and J ends lost 0 bases and 3 bases respectively, with 10 bases between them. DNA for the CDR3: TGTGCCAGCAGCGTAGACGGGAGCAACTACAATGAGCAGTTCTTC. This encodes CASSVDGSNYNEQFF.

The chain has TRBV28 and TRBJ2-7; tentatively, D is TRBD2 (5 bases). The germline V gene encodes CDR1 MDHEN and CDR2 SYDVKM. V lost 4 bases and J 3 bases, leaving 13 bases between the germline ends. This CDR3 has 14 amino acids. The CDR3 DNA follows: TGTGCCAGCAGTTCTTACGGGAAAAACTACGAGCAGTACGTC. This sequence encodes CASSSYGKNYEQYV.

V and J are TRBV7-2 and TRBJ2-1; 7 nucleotides match TRBD2. CDR3 length: 14 amino acids. V lost 1 base, J lost 10 bases, and 7 bases stayed unmatched. Germline V gene sequence: CDR1 SGHTA, CDR2 FQGNSA. This CDR3 is CASSLGGRGDEQFF. CDR3 nucleotides: TGTGCCAGCAGCTTAGGAGGTCGGGGGGACGAGCAGTTCTTC.

The chain recombines TRBV6-2 or TRBV6-3 with TRBJ1-2; D gene unclear. Germline V lookup: CDR1 MNHEY, CDR2 SVGEGT. V lost 4 bases and J 3 bases, leaving 24 bases between the germline ends. The CDR3 consists of 18 residues. CDR3 amino acids: CASSWEGTGPLRHYGYTF. CDR3 nucleotide sequence: TGTGCCAGCAGTTGGGAGGGAACGGGCCCCCTTCGGCACTATGGCTACACCTTC.

The gene calls are TRBV5-4 and TRBJ2-1, with 9 bases matching TRBD1. The germline V gene has CDR1 SGHNT and CDR2 YYREEE (reference sequence). V gave up 4 bases and J gave up 4 bases; unmatched junction bases: 6. This CDR3 region has 15 residues. The CDR3 loop is CASSLRGQGYNEQFF. The CDR3, as DNA: TGTGCCAGCAGCCTGAGAGGACAGGGGTACAATGAGCAGTTCTTC.

The rearrangement joins TRBV6-2 or TRBV6-3 to TRBJ2-3, with 11 nucleotides matching TRBD2. Trimming removed 0 bases from V and 2 bases from J; junction bases left unmatched: 13. Germline lookup yields CDR1 MNHEY and CDR2 SVGEGT. The CDR3 is 20 amino acids. The DNA of the CDR3 is TGTGCCAGCAGTTACTCAGGGACAATGGGACTAGCGGAGAACACAGATACGCAGTATTTT. It translates to CASSYSGTMGLAENTDTQYF.

The count of this clone is one. This sequence joins TRBV6-2 or TRBV6-3 and TRBJ1-2; 10 bases agree with TRBD1. The CDR3 totals 14 residues. Germline CDR1 MNHEY, CDR2 SVGEGT. The trim removed 4 bases at V and 3 bases at J, leaving 2 bases unmatched. The CDR3 coding sequence is TGTGCCAGCAGTTTGACAGGGGGCGACTATGGCTACACCTTC. Amino acids: CASSLTGGDYGYTF.

This chain links TRBV7-9 with TRBJ1-2, with unresolved D. This CDR3 is 19 amino acids long. V gave up 5 bases and J gave up 0 bases, with 25 bases separating them. CDR1 is SEHNR and CDR2 is FQNEAQ in the germline V gene (reference sequence). CDR3: CASSPYVTRGKLPNYGYTF. The CDR3 DNA follows: TGTGCCAGCAGCCCATACGTAACCCGAGGGAAGCTTCCTAACTATGGCTACACCTTC.

The CDR3 nucleotides are TGCGCCAGCAGCACCTCTAGCGGCCAATACAATGAGCAGTTCTTC. Residues: CASSTSSGQYNEQFF. V is TRBV5-1 and J is TRBJ2-1; 7 bases agree with TRBD2. The CDR3 has 15 residues. CDR1 is SGHRS, CDR2 YFSETQ, per germline. Trimming at V came to 4 bases and at J to 4 bases, leaving 8 bases not matched to a gene.

This clone was observed a single time. Sequence at one end of the junction differs from germline and may be a read error. The V call is TRBV27, the J call TRBJ2-1, with 9 bases identical to TRBD1. The germline CDR1 and CDR2 sequences are MNHEY and SMNVEV (reference sequence). The CDR3 is 16 amino acids. The DNA for the CDR3 is TGTGCCAGCAGCTTATACGGGACAGGGAGGAGAAATGAGCAGTTCTTC. As protein: CASSLYGTGRRNEQFF.

The rearrangement uses TRBV7-2 and TRBJ1-4; 7 positions match TRBD1. The germline V gene encodes CDR1 SGHTA and CDR2 FQGNSA. Trimming at V came to 4 bases and at J to 5 bases, leaving 4 bases not matched to a gene. The CDR3 is made up of 14 amino acids. The CDR3 DNA follows: TGTGCCAGCAGCTACCGGGACAGAAATGAAAAACTGTTTTTT. Its protein product is CASSYRDRNEKLFF.

The chain joins TRBV13 to TRBJ2-1, with 7 bases lining up with TRBD2. The CDR3 loop spans 14 amino acids. The trim removed 0 bases at V and 8 bases at J, leaving 4 bases unmatched. Germline lookup yields CDR1 PRHDT and CDR2 FYEKMQ (reference sequence). The CDR3 DNA reads TGTGCCAGCAGCTTAGGGGGCGGGAGCCATGAGCAGTTCTTC. It codes for CASSLGGGSHEQFF.

V is TRBV11-3 and J is TRBJ2-1, with unresolved D. V lost 1 base and J lost 10, with 17 bases in between. Germline lookup yields CDR1 SGHNT and CDR2 YENEEA. The CDR3 is 15 residues long. Here the CDR3 reads CASSLAKAALAEQFF. The CDR3 DNA sequence: TGTGCCAGCAGCTTAGCAAAAGCCGCACTCGCAGAGCAGTTCTTC.

The CDR3 bases are TGTGCTAGTGGTTTCCCGGGACTTGGGCAGCCCCAGCATTTT. Translated, it gives CASGFPGLGQPQHF. This sequence joins TRBV12-5 and TRBJ1-5; perhaps TRBD1 as D (5 bases). Germline CDR1 LGHNT, CDR2 FRNRAP. The CDR3 is 14 amino acids. Trimming stripped 3 bases from V and 7 bases from J, with 13 bases between.

The rearrangement links TRBV6-1 to TRBJ2-3, with 8 bases fitting TRBD1. Germline CDR1 is MNHNS and CDR2 is SASEGT. The J segment lost 4 bases and the V segment lost 0 bases, leaving 3 bases of the junction unmatched. There are 15 residues in the CDR3. The CDR3 region is CASSEAGQGADTQYF. The DNA for the CDR3 is TGTGCCAGCAGTGAAGCTGGACAGGGAGCAGATACGCAGTATTTT.

The table lists this clone with a few counts. The chain joins TRBV27 to TRBJ2-2, with 8 bases aligning to TRBD1. The CDR3 runs to 17 residues. Per the germline V gene, CDR1 is MNHEY and CDR2 is SMNVEV (reference sequence). The V gene end was trimmed by 4 bases and the J gene end by 0 bases; junction bases not matched to a gene: 7. The CDR3: CASSYTGTGTNTGELFF. The DNA for the CDR3 is TGTGCCAGCAGTTACACCGGGACAGGAACGAACACCGGGGAGCTGTTTTTT.

This clone has just one count. V usage is TRBV9 and J usage is TRBJ2-1; D possibly corresponds to TRBD1 (5 bases). The CDR3 totals 13 residues. Deletions cut 2 bases from V and 7 bases from J, with 10 bases between. Germline-derived CDR1 and CDR2 are SGDLS and YYNGEE. The DNA of the CDR3 is TGTGCCAGCAGCGTTGGGGCCACTAATGAGCAGTTCTTC. It codes for CASSVGATNEQFF.

This chain links TRBV12-5 with TRBJ2-5; 8 bases fit TRBD2. This CDR3 is built from 16 residues. V trimming: 2 bases; J trimming: 3 bases; junction bases outside the gene matches: 8. From germline, CDR1 is LGHNT and CDR2 FRNRAP. This CDR3 is CASGLIRGGLEETQYF. As DNA, the CDR3 is TGTGCTAGTGGTTTGATCAGAGGGGGACTAGAAGAGACCCAGTACTTC. The entire variable domain, with the rest obtained from reference TRBV12-5 and TRBJ2-5, is as follows: DARVTQTPRHKVTEMGQEVTMRCQPILGHNTVFWYRQTMMQGLELLAYFRNRAPLDDSGMPKDRFSAEMPDATLATLKIQPSEPRDSAVYFCASGLIRGGLEETQYFGPGTRLLVL.

V gene TRBV7-2 combines with J gene TRBJ1-1; a possible D gene is TRBD1 (5 bases). Between the trimmed V and J ends, which lost 1 base and 1 base, there was a span of 10 bases. The CDR3 sequence is 15 residues long. The germline V gene encodes CDR1 SGHTA and CDR2 FQGNSA. In DNA form, the CDR3 reads TGTGCCAGCAGCTTAGTTGCAGGGTCGAACACTGAAGCTTTCTTT. Amino acid sequence: CASSLVAGSNTEAFF.

The chain couples TRBV7-8 to TRBJ2-3; D unresolved. The V gene's germline CDR1 is SGHVS and CDR2 FQNEAQ. This CDR3 contains 14 residues. V gave up 7 bases and J gave up 0 bases, with 11 bases separating them. Written as DNA, the CDR3 is TGTGCCAGCACCATGACTGGGAGCACAGATACGCAGTATTTT. Its protein product is CASTMTGSTDTQYF. Full variable domain (rest looked up from reference TRBV7-8 and TRBJ2-3): GAGVSQSPRYKVAKRGQDVALRCDPISGHVSLFWYQQALGQGPEFLTYFQNEAQLDKSGLPSDRFFAERPEGSVSTLKIQRTQQEDSAVYLCASTMTGSTDTQYFGPGTRLTVL.

The rearrangement uses TRBV7-8 and TRBJ2-3, with 7 bases lining up with TRBD2. Trimming cost V 3 bases and J 0 bases; bases outside gene matches: 3. The CDR3 is 15 residues long. The germline gives CDR1 SGHVS, CDR2 FQNEAQ. Here the CDR3 reads CASSLGGTSTDTQYF. CDR3 DNA sequence: TGTGCCAGCAGCTTGGGAGGGACTAGCACAGATACGCAGTATTTT.

This clone was seen a few times. J is TRBJ1-1 and V is TRBV6-4; 9 nucleotides match TRBD1. Germline V gene lookup returns CDR1 MRHNA and CDR2 SNTAGT. The CDR3 consists of 14 residues. With V trimmed by 6 bases and J by 1 base, 3 bases remained unmatched. The CDR3 coding sequence is TGTGCCAGCAGCCCGACAGGGGGGAACACTGAAGCTTTCTTT. Its translation is CASSPTGGNTEAFF.

The rearrangement joins TRBV30 to TRBJ1-5; 7 positions agree with TRBD1. V shed 0 bases, J shed 3 bases, and the junction held 2 bases outside the gene matches. This CDR3 contains 14 residues. CDR1 and CDR2 (germline): GTSNPN, SVGIG (reference sequence). CDR3 DNA sequence: TGTGCCTGGAGTGTACAGGGGAACAATCAGCCCCAGCATTTT. Encoded protein: CAWSVQGNNQPQHF.

The chain uses TRBV11-3 and TRBJ2-1; 8 bases are a match to TRBD2. The germline V gene has CDR1 SGHNT and CDR2 YENEEA. The CDR3 has 15 amino acids. Losses at the gene ends were 6 bases for V and 4 bases for J; bases not matched to a gene: 8. CDR3 region: CASSGGAGGYNEQFF. CDR3 DNA sequence: TGTGCCAGCAGTGGGGGGGCGGGAGGATACAATGAGCAGTTCTTC.

V usage is TRBV6-6 and J usage is TRBJ1-5; D is unclear. The germline V and J ends were trimmed by 7 bases and 6 bases, with 19 bases remaining between them. The CDR3 is 15 residues long. Germline CDR1 is MNHNY and CDR2 is SVGAGI (reference sequence). CDR3 residues: CASNPGRGRGQPQHF. DNA for the CDR3: TGTGCCAGCAACCCCGGGAGAGGGCGAGGTCAGCCCCAGCATTTT.

This clone was observed once. The rearrangement uses TRBV6-2 or TRBV6-3 and TRBJ2-2; TRBD2 matches 15 bases. V shed 5 bases and J 3 bases; nucleotides not matched to a gene: 10. Per germline, CDR1 MNHEY and CDR2 SVGEGT. This CDR3 is built from 19 residues. Here the CDR3 reads CASSARTSGRAYDTGELFF. DNA of the CDR3: TGTGCCAGCAGTGCCAGGACTAGCGGGAGGGCCTATGACACCGGGGAGCTGTTTTTT.

The chain combines TRBV7-2 with TRBJ2-4; the D gene is possibly TRBD2 (6 bases). Germline loops: CDR1 SGHTA, CDR2 FQGNSA. The CDR3 is 15 amino acids. The V and J ends lost 3 bases and 0 bases respectively, with 9 bases between them. In DNA, the CDR3 is TGTGCCAGCAGCTTTGGAGGGATAGCCAAAAACATTCAGTACTTC. Its translation: CASSFGGIAKNIQYF.

This rearrangement joins TRBV9 to TRBJ2-5, with D perhaps TRBD1 (6 bases). CDR1 and CDR2 (germline): SGDLS, YYNGEE. With 0 bases removed from V and 5 bases from J, the gap between germline ends came to 14 bases. The CDR3 consists of 15 residues. The CDR3 DNA follows: TGTGCCAGCAGCGTAGCAGGGGCTAGCCATGAGACCCAGTACTTC. This translates into CASSVAGASHETQYF.